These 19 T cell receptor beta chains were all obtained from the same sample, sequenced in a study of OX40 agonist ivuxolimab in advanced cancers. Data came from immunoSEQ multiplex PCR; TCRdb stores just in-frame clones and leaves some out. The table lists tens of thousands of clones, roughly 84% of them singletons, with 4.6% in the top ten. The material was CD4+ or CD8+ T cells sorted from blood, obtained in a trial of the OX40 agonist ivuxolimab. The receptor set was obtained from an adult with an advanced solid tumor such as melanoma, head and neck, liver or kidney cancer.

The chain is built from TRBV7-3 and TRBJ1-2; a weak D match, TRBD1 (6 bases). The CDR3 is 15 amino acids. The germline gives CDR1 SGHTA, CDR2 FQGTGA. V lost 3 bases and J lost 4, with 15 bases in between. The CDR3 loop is CASSFPRRGLYGYTF. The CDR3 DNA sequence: TGTGCCAGCAGCTTCCCCCGACGGGGGCTCTATGGCTACACCTTC.

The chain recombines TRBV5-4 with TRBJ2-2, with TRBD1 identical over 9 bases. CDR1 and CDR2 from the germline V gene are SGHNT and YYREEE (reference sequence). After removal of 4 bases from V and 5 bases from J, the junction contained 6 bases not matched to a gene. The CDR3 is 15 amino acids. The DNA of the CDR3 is TGTGCCAGCAGCCCCGGACAGGGGTTGACCGGGGAGCTGTTTTTT. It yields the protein CASSPGQGLTGELFF.

The CDR3 DNA sequence: TGCGCCAGCAAAGGGTTTGCTGAAGCTTTCTTT. This encodes CASKGFAEAFF. The chain has TRBV4-1 and TRBJ1-1; D is undetermined. From germline, CDR1 is MGHRA and CDR2 YSYEKL. This CDR3 region has 11 residues. V was cut by 7 bases and J by 6 bases, with 9 bases left in between.

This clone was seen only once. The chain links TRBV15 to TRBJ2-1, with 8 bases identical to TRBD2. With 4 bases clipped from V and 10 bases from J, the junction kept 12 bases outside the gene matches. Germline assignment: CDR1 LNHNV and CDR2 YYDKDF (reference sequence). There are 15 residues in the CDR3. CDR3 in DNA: TGTGCCACCAGCATCTCGCGGGGGGTTCACGGAGAGCAGTTCTTC. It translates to CATSISRGVHGEQFF. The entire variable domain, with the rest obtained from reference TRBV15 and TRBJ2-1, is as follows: DAMVIQNPRYQVTQFGKPVTLSCSQTLNHNVMYWYQQKSSQAPKLLFHYYDKDFNNEADTPDNFQSRRPNTSFCFLDIRSPGLGDTAMYLCATSISRGVHGEQFFGPGTRLTVL.

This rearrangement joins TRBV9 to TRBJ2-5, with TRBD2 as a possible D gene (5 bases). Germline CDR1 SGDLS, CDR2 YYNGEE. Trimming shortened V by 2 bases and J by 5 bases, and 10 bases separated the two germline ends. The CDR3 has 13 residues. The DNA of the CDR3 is TGTGCCAGCAGCGTCGGGGTCGGGGAGACCCAGTACTTC. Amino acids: CASSVGVGETQYF.

CDR3 coding DNA: TGTGCCAGCAGTATCCCGGACGGCCAGTTTGCCCTCCACTTT. It codes for CASSIPDGQFALHF. The chain recombines TRBV28 with TRBJ1-6; no definite D call. Germline CDR1 MDHEN, CDR2 SYDVKM. The CDR3 contains 14 residues. Trimming removed 5 bases at V and 14 bases at J, with 19 bases between.

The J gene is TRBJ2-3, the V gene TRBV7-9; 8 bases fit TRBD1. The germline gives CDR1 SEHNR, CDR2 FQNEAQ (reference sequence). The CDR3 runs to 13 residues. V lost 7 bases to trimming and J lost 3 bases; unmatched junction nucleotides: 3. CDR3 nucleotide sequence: TGTGCCAGCACCACAGGGGGGACAGATACGCAGTATTTT. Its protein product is CASTTGGTDTQYF.

DNA for the CDR3: TGTGCCAGCAGCGGGGGGGGGAACTACGAGCAGTACTTC. Its protein is CASSGGGNYEQYF. The chain has TRBV7-6 and TRBJ2-7, with TRBD2 matching 7 bases. Germline V CDR1 and CDR2: SGHVS, FNYEAQ. The CDR3 runs to 13 residues. Trimming took 5 bases from V and 3 from J; bases not matched to a gene: 4.

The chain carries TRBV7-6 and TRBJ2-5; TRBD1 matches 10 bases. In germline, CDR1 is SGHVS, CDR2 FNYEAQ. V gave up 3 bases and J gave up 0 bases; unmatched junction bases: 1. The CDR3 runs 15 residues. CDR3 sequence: CASSLDRGNQETQYF. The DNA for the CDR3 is TGTGCCAGCAGCTTGGACAGGGGGAACCAAGAGACCCAGTACTTC.

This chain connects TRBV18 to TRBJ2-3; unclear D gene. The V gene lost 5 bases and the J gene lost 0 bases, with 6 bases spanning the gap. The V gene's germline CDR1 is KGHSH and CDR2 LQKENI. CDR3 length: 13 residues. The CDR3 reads CASSYPSTDTQYF. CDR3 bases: TGTGCCAGCTCATATCCTAGCACAGATACGCAGTATTTT. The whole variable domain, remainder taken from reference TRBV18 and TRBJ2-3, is NAGVMQNPRHLVRRRGQEARLRCSPMKGHSHVYWYRQLPEEGLKFMVYLQKENIIDESGMPKERFSAEFPKEGPSILRIQQVVRGDSAAYFCASSYPSTDTQYFGPGTRLTVL.

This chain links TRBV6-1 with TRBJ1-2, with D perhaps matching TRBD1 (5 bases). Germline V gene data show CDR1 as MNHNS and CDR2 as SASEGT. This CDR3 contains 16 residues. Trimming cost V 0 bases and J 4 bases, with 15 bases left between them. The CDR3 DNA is TGTGCCAGCAGTGAAGCGTCAGGCAGGGCGGCCTATGGCTACACCTTC. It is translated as CASSEASGRAAYGYTF.

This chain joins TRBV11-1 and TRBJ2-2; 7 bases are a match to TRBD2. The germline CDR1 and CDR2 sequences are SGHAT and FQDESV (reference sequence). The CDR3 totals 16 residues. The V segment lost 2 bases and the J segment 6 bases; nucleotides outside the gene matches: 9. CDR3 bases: TGTGCCAGCAGCTTAATTAGTCGGGAGGAGGCCGGGGAGCTGTTTTTT. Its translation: CASSLISREEAGELFF.

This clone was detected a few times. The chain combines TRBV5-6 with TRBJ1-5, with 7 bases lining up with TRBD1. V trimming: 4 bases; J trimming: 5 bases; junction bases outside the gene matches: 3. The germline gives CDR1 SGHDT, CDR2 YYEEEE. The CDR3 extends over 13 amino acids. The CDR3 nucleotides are TGTGCCAGCAGCAATGACAGGGATCAGCCCCAGCATTTT. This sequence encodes CASSNDRDQPQHF.

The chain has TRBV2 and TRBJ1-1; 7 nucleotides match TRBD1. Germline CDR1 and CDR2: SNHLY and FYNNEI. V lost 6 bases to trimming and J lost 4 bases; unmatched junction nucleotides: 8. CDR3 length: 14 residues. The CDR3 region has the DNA TGTGCCAGCAGCCGACAGGGTCTGGGCACTGAAGCTTTCTTT. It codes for CASSRQGLGTEAFF.

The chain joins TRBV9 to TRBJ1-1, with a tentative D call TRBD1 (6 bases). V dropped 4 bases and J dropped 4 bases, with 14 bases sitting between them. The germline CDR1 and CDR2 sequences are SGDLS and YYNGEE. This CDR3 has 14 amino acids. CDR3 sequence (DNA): TGTGCCAGCAGCCCAAACAGGGTCCTCACTGAAGCTTTCTTT. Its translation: CASSPNRVLTEAFF. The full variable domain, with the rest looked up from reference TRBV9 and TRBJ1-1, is DSGVTQTPKHLITATGQRVTLRCSPRSGDLSVYWYQQSLDQGLQFLIQYYNGEERAKGNILERFSAQQFPDLHSELNLSSLELGDSALYFCASSPNRVLTEAFFGQGTRLTVV.

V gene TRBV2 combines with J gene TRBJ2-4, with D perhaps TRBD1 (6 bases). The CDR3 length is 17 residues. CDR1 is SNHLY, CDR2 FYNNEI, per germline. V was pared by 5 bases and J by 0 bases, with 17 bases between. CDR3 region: CASSPPRGTLAKNIQYF. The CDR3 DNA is TGTGCCAGCAGTCCCCCCAGGGGCACCCTAGCCAAAAACATTCAGTACTTC.

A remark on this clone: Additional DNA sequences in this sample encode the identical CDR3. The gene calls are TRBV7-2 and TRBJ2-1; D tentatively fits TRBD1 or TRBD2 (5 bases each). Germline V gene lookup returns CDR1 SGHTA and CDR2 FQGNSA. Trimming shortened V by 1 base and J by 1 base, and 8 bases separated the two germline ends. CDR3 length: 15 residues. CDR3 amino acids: CASSLDGASYNEQFF. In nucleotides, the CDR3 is TGTGCCAGCAGCTTAGACGGGGCATCCTACAATGAGCAGTTCTTC.

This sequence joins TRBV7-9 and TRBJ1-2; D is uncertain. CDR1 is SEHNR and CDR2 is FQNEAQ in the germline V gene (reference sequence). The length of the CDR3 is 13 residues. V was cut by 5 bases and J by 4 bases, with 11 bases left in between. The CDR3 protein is CASSPITLYGYTF. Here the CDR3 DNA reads TGTGCCAGCAGCCCTATTACTCTCTATGGCTACACCTTC.

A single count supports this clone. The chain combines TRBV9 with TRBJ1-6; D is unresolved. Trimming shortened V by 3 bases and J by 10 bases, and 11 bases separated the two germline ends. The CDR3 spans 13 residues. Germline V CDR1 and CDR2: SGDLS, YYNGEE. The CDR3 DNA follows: TGTGCCAGCAGCGACGATCGAGGCTCACCCCTCCACTTT. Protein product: CASSDDRGSPLHF.